Presented here are 4 T cell receptor beta chains from one specimen sequenced in a study of blood T cell repertoires in COVID-19 (dated by TCRdb to the early 2020s). Library generation was performed with the immunoSEQ multiplex PCR assay. TCRdb's version of the immuneACCESS table is confined to in-frame rearrangements and falls short of the full clone set. An unresolved V gene accounts for under half of the shortfall where checked; the remainder is of unknown origin. For this sample there are 200,000 or so clones; roughly 80% appear just once. The ten largest clones add up to more than 4.5% of the sample. Sequencing was carried out using peripheral blood. These TCRs come from a young woman with acute or convalescent COVID-19.

The rearrangement joins TRBV28 to TRBJ2-2; 7 bases fit TRBD1. The CDR3 is 15 amino acids. The germline gives CDR1 MDHEN, CDR2 SYDVKM. V trimming: 3 bases; J trimming: 3 bases; junction bases outside the gene matches: 4. The CDR3 protein is CASSFSQGDTGELFF. CDR3 sequence (DNA): TGTGCCAGCAGTTTCTCGCAGGGGGACACCGGGGAGCTGTTTTTT. The full variable domain, in which reference TRBV28 and TRBJ2-2 provide the parts outside the CDR3, is DVKVTQSSRYLVKRTGEKVFLECVQDMDHENMFWYRQDPGLGLRLIYFSYDVKMKEKGDIPEGYSVSREKKERFSLILESASTNQTSMYLCASSFSQGDTGELFFGEGSRLTVL.

This clone has just a few counts. This chain joins TRBV7-9 and TRBJ2-1, with 9 positions matching TRBD2. The CDR3 runs 16 residues. V trimming: 5 bases; J trimming: 4 bases; junction bases outside the gene matches: 9. Per germline, CDR1 SEHNR and CDR2 FQNEAQ (reference sequence). The CDR3 DNA reads as TGTGCCAGCAGCGTCCAAGCGGGAGGAGGGTACAATGAGCAGTTCTTC. Translated, it gives CASSVQAGGGYNEQFF. Complete variable domain (other parts from reference TRBV7-9 and TRBJ2-1): DTGVSQNPRHKITKRGQNVTFRCDPISEHNRLYWYRQTLGQGPEFLTYFQNEAQLEKSRLLSDRFSAERPKGSFSTLEIQRTEQGDSAMYLCASSVQAGGGYNEQFFGPGTRLTVL.

V is TRBV9 and J is TRBJ2-1; D not resolved. Trimming took 3 bases from V and 4 from J, leaving 8 bases between them. This CDR3 has 13 residues. CDR1 and CDR2 (germline): SGDLS, YYNGEE. The CDR3 DNA follows: TGTGCCAGCAGCGCTCAGTCATACAATGAGCAGTTCTTC. Encoded protein: CASSAQSYNEQFF.

This clone came up once. This chain connects TRBV13 to TRBJ2-7; tentative D call: TRBD1 (6 bases). With 5 bases removed from V and 0 bases from J, the gap between germline ends came to 8 bases. The CDR3 has 13 residues. Per the germline V gene, CDR1 is PRHDT and CDR2 is FYEKMQ (reference sequence). CDR3 bases: TGTGCCAGCAGCAAACAGGGCTCCTACGAGCAGTACTTC. Its protein is CASSKQGSYEQYF.